The T cell receptor beta chain under discussion was sequenced for a study of blood T cell repertoires in COVID-19. Using immunoSEQ multiplex PCR, the repertoire was profiled, and TCRdb retains in-frame clones only, with some absent. The sample lists approximately 250,000 clones; approximately 85% were seen once. Trimming cost V 1 base and J 0 bases, with 13 bases left between them. CDR1 MGHRA and CDR2 YSYEKL come from the germline V gene. This CDR3 is built from 17 residues. This TCR derives from a woman aged 45-59 years with acute COVID-19. The sequenced material came from PBMCs or T cells enriched from blood (not recorded which). The chain employs TRBV4-1 and TRBJ1-3; D gene unclear. In DNA form, the CDR3 reads TGCGCCAGCAGCCAAGGAGATCAGGAACTCTCTGGAAACACCATATATTTT. Its translation is CASSQGDQELSGNTIYF.